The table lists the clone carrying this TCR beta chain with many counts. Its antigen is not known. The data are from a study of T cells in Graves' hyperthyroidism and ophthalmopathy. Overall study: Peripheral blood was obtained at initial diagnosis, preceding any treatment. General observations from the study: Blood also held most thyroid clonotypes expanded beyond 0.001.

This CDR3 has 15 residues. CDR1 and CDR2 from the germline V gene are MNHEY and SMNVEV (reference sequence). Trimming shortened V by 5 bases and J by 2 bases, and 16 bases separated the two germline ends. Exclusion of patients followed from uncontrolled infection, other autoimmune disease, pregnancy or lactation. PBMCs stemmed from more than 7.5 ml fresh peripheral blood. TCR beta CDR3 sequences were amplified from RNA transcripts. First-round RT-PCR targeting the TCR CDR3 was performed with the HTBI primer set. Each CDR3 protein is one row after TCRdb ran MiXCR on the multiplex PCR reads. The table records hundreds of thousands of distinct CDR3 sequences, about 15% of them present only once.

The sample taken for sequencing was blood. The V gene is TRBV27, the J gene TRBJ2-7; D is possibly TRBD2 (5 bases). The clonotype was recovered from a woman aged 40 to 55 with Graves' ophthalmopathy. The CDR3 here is CASSTTRVPTYEQYF. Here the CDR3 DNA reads TGTGCCAGCAGTACCACTAGAGTCCCGACCTACGAGCAGTACTTC.